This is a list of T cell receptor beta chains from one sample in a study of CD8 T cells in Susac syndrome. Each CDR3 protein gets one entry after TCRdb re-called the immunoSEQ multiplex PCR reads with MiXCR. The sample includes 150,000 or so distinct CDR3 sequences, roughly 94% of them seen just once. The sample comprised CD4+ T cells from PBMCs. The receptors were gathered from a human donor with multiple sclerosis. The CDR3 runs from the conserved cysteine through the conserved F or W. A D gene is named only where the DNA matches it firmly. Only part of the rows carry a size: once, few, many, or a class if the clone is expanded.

CDR3 DNA: TGTGCCTGGAGTGCCGGGCCCCCCGGGGAGCTGTTTTTT; CDR3 protein: CAWSAGPPGELFF; CDR3 length: 13; clone size: -; V gene: TRBV30; J gene: TRBJ2-2; D gene: -
CDR3 DNA: TGTGCCTGGAGCCCGAGGGGGGGACCTCAACACGAGCAGTACTTC; CDR3 protein: CAWSPRGGPQHEQYF; CDR3 length: 15; clone size: -; V gene: TRBV30; J gene: TRBJ2-7; D gene: -
CDR3 DNA: TGTGCCAGCAACCTTAAAAAGGGGGCCCGTCCCTACGAGCAGTACTTC; CDR3 protein: CASNLKKGARPYEQYF; CDR3 length: 16; clone size: -; V gene: TRBV11-2; J gene: TRBJ2-7; D gene: TRBD1
CDR3 DNA: TGCGCCAGCAGCCCGGCGGCCAGCGGGAGTCGATCCTCCTACGAGCAGTACTTC; CDR3 protein: CASSPAASGSRSSYEQYF; CDR3 length: 18; clone size: -; V gene: TRBV5-1; J gene: TRBJ2-7; D gene: TRBD2
CDR3 DNA: TGTGCCATCAGCCAGGCTGTAGCGGGCTACGAGCAGTACTTC; CDR3 protein: CAISQAVAGYEQYF; CDR3 length: 14; clone size: -; V gene: TRBV10-3; J gene: TRBJ2-7; D gene: TRBD2
CDR3 DNA: TGTGCCTGGAGTAGGGGGGGCGGCTACGAGCAGTACTTC; CDR3 protein: CAWSRGGGYEQYF; CDR3 length: 13; clone size: -; V gene: TRBV30; J gene: TRBJ2-7; D gene: -
CDR3 DNA: TGTGCCAGCAGCCAGGGACAGGCGTTTTACGAGCAGTACTTC; CDR3 protein: CASSQGQAFYEQYF; CDR3 length: 14; clone size: -; V gene: TRBV7-9; J gene: TRBJ2-7; D gene: TRBD1
CDR3 DNA: TGTGCCATGAGAGGGGAGTTTCACTACGAGCAGTACTTC; CDR3 protein: CAMRGEFHYEQYF; CDR3 length: 13; clone size: -; V gene: TRBV28; J gene: TRBJ2-7; D gene: -
CDR3 DNA: TGCAGTGCTAGCCCTGGGCCCCACACCGGGGAGCTGTTTTTT; CDR3 protein: CSASPGPHTGELFF; CDR3 length: 14; clone size: -; V gene: TRBV20-1; J gene: TRBJ2-2; D gene: -
CDR3 DNA: TGCGCCAGCAACCTCGGGACAGGCGAAAAACTGTTTTTT; CDR3 protein: CASNLGTGEKLFF; CDR3 length: 13; clone size: once; V gene: TRBV5-1; J gene: TRBJ1-4; D gene: TRBD1
CDR3 DNA: TGCGCCAGCAGACCAAGAACGGGATTCGGGCATGAGCAGTTCTTC; CDR3 protein: CASRPRTGFGHEQFF; CDR3 length: 15; clone size: -; V gene: TRBV5-1; J gene: TRBJ2-1; D gene: -
CDR3 DNA: TGTGCCAGCAGTCCCGCCGTCGGGTTCTGGGAGACCCAGTACTTC; CDR3 protein: CASSPAVGFWETQYF; CDR3 length: 15; clone size: -; V gene: TRBV6-1; J gene: TRBJ2-5; D gene: -
CDR3 DNA: TGCGCCAGCAGCCAAGATGGGACAGGGGGACATCAGCCCCAGCATTTT; CDR3 protein: CASSQDGTGGHQPQHF; CDR3 length: 16; clone size: once; V gene: TRBV4-1; J gene: TRBJ1-5; D gene: TRBD1
CDR3 DNA: TGTGCCAGCAGCTTAATGGGACAGGGATCCACCTTC; CDR3 protein: CASSLMGQGSTF; CDR3 length: 12; clone size: -; V gene: TRBV7-2; J gene: TRBJ1-2; D gene: TRBD1
CDR3 DNA: TGCAGCGTTGGCAGGGGCCACACCGGGGAGCTGTTTTTT; CDR3 protein: CSVGRGHTGELFF; CDR3 length: 13; clone size: -; V gene: TRBV29-1; J gene: TRBJ2-2; D gene: -
CDR3 DNA: TGCAGTGCCCCAATGGGGAACACTGAAGCTTTCTTT; CDR3 protein: CSAPMGNTEAFF; CDR3 length: 12; clone size: -; V gene: TRBV20-1; J gene: TRBJ1-1; D gene: -
CDR3 DNA: TGTGCCAGCACCATCAAATTACTACTGGGAGGCTACACCTTC; CDR3 protein: CASTIKLLLGGYTF; CDR3 length: 14; clone size: -; V gene: TRBV7-2; J gene: TRBJ1-2; D gene: -
CDR3 DNA: TGTGCCAGCAGCTTGGCAAACTCCTACAATGAGCAGTTCTTC; CDR3 protein: CASSLANSYNEQFF; CDR3 length: 14; clone size: -; V gene: TRBV7-9; J gene: TRBJ2-1; D gene: -
CDR3 DNA: TGCGCCAGCAGCTTGGGAAGGGACCGGGGAGATACGCAGTATTTT; CDR3 protein: CASSLGRDRGDTQYF; CDR3 length: 15; clone size: -; V gene: TRBV5-1; J gene: TRBJ2-3; D gene: -
CDR3 DNA: TGTGCTAGTGGTCCAGGGACTAGCGCAGATACGCAGTATTTT; CDR3 protein: CASGPGTSADTQYF; CDR3 length: 14; clone size: -; V gene: TRBV12-5; J gene: TRBJ2-3; D gene: TRBD2
CDR3 DNA: TGTGCCATTAAACAGGGGTATTACGAGCAGTACTTC; CDR3 protein: CAIKQGYYEQYF; CDR3 length: 12; clone size: -; V gene: TRBV2; J gene: TRBJ2-7; D gene: TRBD1
CDR3 DNA: TGTGCCAGCGGATTGGATAACTATGGCTACACCTTC; CDR3 protein: CASGLDNYGYTF; CDR3 length: 12; clone size: few; V gene: TRBV2; J gene: TRBJ1-2; D gene: -
CDR3 DNA: TGTGCCAGCAGATCCGGGGAAGGTAGAGAGACCCAGTACTTC; CDR3 protein: CASRSGEGRETQYF; CDR3 length: 14; clone size: -; V gene: TRBV2; J gene: TRBJ2-5; D gene: -
CDR3 DNA: TGTGCCAGCAGCTCCCTCCCCTCCTACGAGCAGTACTTC; CDR3 protein: CASSSLPSYEQYF; CDR3 length: 13; clone size: -; V gene: TRBV7-2; J gene: TRBJ2-7; D gene: -
CDR3 DNA: TGTGCCAGCAGCGGCCGTAAGCGGAGGCCCTACGAGCAGTACTTC; CDR3 protein: CASSGRKRRPYEQYF; CDR3 length: 15; clone size: -; V gene: TRBV5-6; J gene: TRBJ2-7; D gene: -
CDR3 DNA: TGTGCCAGCAACTACAACGGACGGCAAGAGACCCAGTACTTC; CDR3 protein: CASNYNGRQETQYF; CDR3 length: 14; clone size: -; V gene: TRBV9; J gene: TRBJ2-5; D gene: -
CDR3 DNA: TGTGCCAGCAGCTTAGTGTCAGCGTGGAACAATGAGCAGTTCTTC; CDR3 protein: CASSLVSAWNNEQFF; CDR3 length: 15; clone size: -; V gene: TRBV13; J gene: TRBJ2-1; D gene: -
CDR3 DNA: TGTGCCAGCAGTGACGCTCTAGCGGGAGAGACCCAGTACTTC; CDR3 protein: CASSDALAGETQYF; CDR3 length: 14; clone size: -; V gene: TRBV25-1; J gene: TRBJ2-5; D gene: TRBD2
CDR3 DNA: TGTGCCAGCACGGTCGACAGGGGGACCGGGGAGCTGTTTTTT; CDR3 protein: CASTVDRGTGELFF; CDR3 length: 14; clone size: -; V gene: TRBV6-5; J gene: TRBJ2-2; D gene: TRBD1
CDR3 DNA: TGTGCCAGCTCCCCCCCCGGGACAGGGGGGATCCAGCAGTACTTC; CDR3 protein: CASSPPGTGGIQQYF; CDR3 length: 15; clone size: -; V gene: TRBV18; J gene: TRBJ2-7; D gene: TRBD1
CDR3 DNA: TGTGCCAGCAGCTTGATAGCGGGAGGAATTGAGCAGTTCTTC; CDR3 protein: CASSLIAGGIEQFF; CDR3 length: 14; clone size: -; V gene: TRBV7-2; J gene: TRBJ2-1; D gene: TRBD2
CDR3 DNA: TGCGCCAGCAGCCCCTGGACCTCTGGGGCCAACGTCCTGACTTTC; CDR3 protein: CASSPWTSGANVLTF; CDR3 length: 15; clone size: -; V gene: TRBV4-3; J gene: TRBJ2-6; D gene: -
CDR3 DNA: TGCGCCAGCAGCCTTGGGCGGAGCGGGAGGGCCGGTTTCGTCACAGATACGCAGTATTTT; CDR3 protein: CASSLGRSGRAGFVTDTQYF; CDR3 length: 20; clone size: -; V gene: TRBV5-1; J gene: TRBJ2-3; D gene: TRBD2
CDR3 DNA: TGCGCCAGCAGCTTGGCCATGGCAGCCGCCTACAATGAGCAGTTCTTC; CDR3 protein: CASSLAMAAAYNEQFF; CDR3 length: 16; clone size: once; V gene: TRBV5-1; J gene: TRBJ2-1; D gene: -
CDR3 DNA: TGTGCCACAGGGTTAGGGGACACTGAAGCTTTCTTT; CDR3 protein: CATGLGDTEAFF; CDR3 length: 12; clone size: -; V gene: TRBV10-3; J gene: TRBJ1-1; D gene: -
CDR3 DNA: TGCAGCGTACAGACTGAGCCTGAGACCCAGTACTTC; CDR3 protein: CSVQTEPETQYF; CDR3 length: 12; clone size: -; V gene: TRBV29-1; J gene: TRBJ2-5; D gene: -
CDR3 DNA: TGTGCCAGTAGGCCGGGACAGTCCTACGAGCAGTACTTC; CDR3 protein: CASRPGQSYEQYF; CDR3 length: 13; clone size: -; V gene: TRBV19; J gene: TRBJ2-7; D gene: TRBD1
CDR3 DNA: TGTGCCACCTCGATCCAGTTCAATCAGCCCCAGCATTTT; CDR3 protein: CATSIQFNQPQHF; CDR3 length: 13; clone size: -; V gene: TRBV15; J gene: TRBJ1-5; D gene: -